This entry is about one TCR beta chain. What it binds is not known. TCRdb redid the calling of the reads with MiXCR, one entry per CDR3 protein. The table lists 200,000 to 300,000 distinct CDR3 sequences, approximately 10% of them singletons. These data are taken from a study of T cell repertoires in cytomegalovirus infection. On the study more broadly: The public TCR beta signatures pointed to both CMV infection and matching HLA type.

Findings and caveats of the study: Accumulated public TCR beta family frequency recognized individuals carrying CMV together with the relevant HLA. Across the ex vivo response, the dominant clonotypes were HLA-C-restricted CMV-specific TCR beta clonotypes.

V shed 5 bases and J 4 bases; nucleotides not matched to a gene: 8. The CDR3 has 16 residues. Germline V CDR1 and CDR2: SNHLY, FYNNEI. This receptor was identified in a human donor in good health (CMV status not recorded). Some clones in this sample may be carry-over from other donors' samples. The specimen was PBMCs. V gene TRBV2 combines with J gene TRBJ1-4; 9 positions agree with TRBD1. The CDR3 nucleotides are TGTGCCAGCAGTACGACAGGGGGTGCCCTTAATGAAAAACTGTTTTTT. This codes for CASSTTGGALNEKLFF.